This T cell receptor beta chain was observed in a study of identical twins. V dropped 1 base and J dropped 5 bases, with 11 bases sitting between them. Germline CDR1 and CDR2: LGHDT and YNNKEL (reference sequence). This CDR3 comprises 14 residues. Each CDR3 protein gets one entry after TCRdb re-called the 5' RACE reads with MiXCR. The sample lists more than 1.5 million distinct CDR3 sequences; under 35% were seen once. This clonotype was found a few times. The antigen remains undetermined. Study-level results: The more abundant beta clonotypes in cord blood had fewer insertions, and memory repertoires did not show this. Out-of-frame TCR alpha sharing in monozygotic twins exceeded recombination model predictions.

Every donor was a healthy Caucasian. The V gene is TRBV3-1, the J gene TRBJ1-2; D not certain. The receptor was derived from a newborn girl in good health. Sequenced material: cord blood. The CDR3 nucleotides read TGTGCCAGCAGCCAAGCGTGGTCTCCTTATGGCTACACCTTC. As protein: CASSQAWSPYGYTF.